The 23 T cell receptor beta chains in this list originate from one sample, sequenced in a study of CD8 T cells in ankylosing spondylitis. TCRdb re-analysed the 5' RACE reads in MiXCR, keeping a single row per CDR3 protein. This table has roughly 190,000 distinct CDR3 sequences, 13% appearing once. The material sequenced was blood, either unsorted or a sorted T cell fraction (not recorded which). These receptors were obtained from a male donor with ankylosing spondylitis or in good health (not recorded which).

This chain links TRBV6-5 with TRBJ2-3; no reliable D call. This CDR3 comprises 13 residues. Germline-derived CDR1 and CDR2 are MNHEY and SVGAGI. V lost 4 bases to trimming and J lost 6 bases, with 11 bases between them. In nucleotides, the CDR3 is TGTGCCAGCAGTTCCCCTCCGGCGGATACGCAGTATTTT. It translates to CASSSPPADTQYF.

This clonotype showed up just a few times. V gene TRBV18 combines with J gene TRBJ2-1; 12 nucleotides match TRBD2. Germline trimming cut 3 bases from V and 9 bases from J; bases unmatched to any gene: 9. This CDR3 has 16 amino acids. The germline V gene has CDR1 KGHSH and CDR2 LQKENI. The CDR3 coding sequence is TGTGCCAGCTCACCCCGACTAGCGGGGGTTTCGGCTGAGCAGTTCTTC. Protein product: CASSPRLAGVSAEQFF.

This clonotype was found a few times. DNA of the CDR3: TGTGCCAGTAGTCCCTGGAATTCACCCCTCCACTTT. It encodes CASSPWNSPLHF. This chain uses TRBV19 with TRBJ1-6, with D unclear. CDR3 size: 12 residues. The germline CDR1 and CDR2 sequences are LNHDA and SQIVND (reference sequence). Trimming took off 5 bases at V and 7 bases at J, with 6 bases between the two ends. The full variable domain, in which reference TRBV19 and TRBJ1-6 provide the parts outside the CDR3, is DGGITQSPKYLFRKEGQNVTLSCEQNLNHDAMYWYRQDPGQGLRLIYYSQIVNDFQKGDIAEGYSVSREKKESFPLTVTSAQKNPTAFYLCASSPWNSPLHFGNGTRLTVT.

This chain uses TRBV4-1 with TRBJ2-3, with 7 bases matching TRBD1. This CDR3 is built from 15 residues. V shed 2 bases, J shed 2 bases, and the junction held 4 bases outside the gene matches. Germline CDR1 and CDR2: MGHRA and YSYEKL. The CDR3 reads CASSQRDSNTDTQYF. The CDR3 DNA sequence: TGCGCCAGCAGCCAACGGGACAGTAACACAGATACGCAGTATTTT.

This clonotype has just a few counts. The gene calls are TRBV11-2 and TRBJ2-7; no definite D call. The germline V gene encodes CDR1 SGHAT and CDR2 FQNNGV. The CDR3 spans 13 residues. V was trimmed by 6 bases and J by 3 bases, leaving 12 bases between them. The CDR3 is CASRPSENYEQYF. Here the CDR3 DNA reads TGTGCCAGCAGACCTAGTGAGAACTACGAGCAGTACTTC.

This chain uses TRBV6-1 with TRBJ2-3; perhaps TRBD2 as D (7 bases). The V end was cut by 6 bases, the J end by 2 bases, with 18 bases between. Germline-derived CDR1 and CDR2 are MNHNS and SASEGT. This CDR3 has 16 amino acids. The CDR3 sequence: CASSPLAGAYTDTQYF. In nucleotides, the CDR3 is TGTGCCAGCAGCCCCCTGGCGGGGGCCTACACAGATACGCAGTATTTT.

CDR3 nucleotide sequence: TGTGCCAGCTCGAATCCGGGGGCGTCCACTGAAGCTTTCTTT. Translated: CASSNPGASTEAFF. The rearrangement links TRBV12-3 or TRBV12-4 to TRBJ1-1, with TRBD1 as a possible D gene (6 bases). The CDR3 is made up of 14 amino acids. Trimming pared 8 bases from V and 4 bases from J, leaving 17 bases between.

J is TRBJ2-5 and V is TRBV4-1, with 8 bases matching TRBD2. This CDR3 is 16 amino acids long. The germline V gene has CDR1 MGHRA and CDR2 YSYEKL. Unmatched junction bases numbered 10, after V lost 3 bases and J lost 4 bases. The chain's CDR3 is CASSQGHGGLAETQYF. DNA of the CDR3: TGCGCCAGCAGCCAGGGACACGGAGGACTAGCAGAGACCCAGTACTTC.

The chain combines TRBV3-1 with TRBJ2-7, with 9 bases aligning to TRBD1. The ends lost 11 bases at V and 3 bases at J; junction bases unmatched: 20. Per the germline V gene, CDR1 is LGHDT and CDR2 is YNNKEL (reference sequence). The CDR3 totals 17 residues. The CDR3 nucleotides read TGTGCCTGCTCCAAGGATGCCGGTCCGGGACAGGGCTACGAGCAGTACTTC. Translated, it gives CACSKDAGPGQGYEQYF.

This sequence joins TRBV30 and TRBJ2-1, with D perhaps matching TRBD2 (7 bases). Germline assignment: CDR1 GTSNPN and CDR2 SVGIG (reference sequence). The CDR3 has 11 residues. V lost 7 bases and J 15 bases, leaving 19 bases between the germline ends. This CDR3 is CAFPGGGRMFF. The CDR3 coding sequence is TGTGCCTTTCCCGGGGGCGGGAGAATGTTCTTC.

This sequence joins TRBV12-3 or TRBV12-4 and TRBJ1-6, with D perhaps matching TRBD1 (5 bases). The germline V and J ends were trimmed by 5 bases and 10 bases, with 12 bases remaining between them. This CDR3 comprises 13 residues. CDR3 loop: CASSLGGVSPLHF. For the CDR3, the DNA is TGTGCCAGCAGTCTTGGGGGAGTATCACCCCTCCACTTT.

The chain has TRBV6-1 and TRBJ2-1; no clear D gene. The CDR3 extends over 13 amino acids. With 6 bases removed from V and 0 bases from J, the gap between germline ends came to 6 bases. Germline V CDR1 and CDR2: MNHNS, SASEGT. The DNA for the CDR3 is TGTGCCAGCAGGATTAGCTCCTACAATGAGCAGTTCTTC. It is translated as CASRISSYNEQFF.

The sample holds many counts of this clonotype. In nucleotides, the CDR3 is TGTGCCACCCGACAGGGCGTCGGCGCCGGGGAGCTGTTTTTT. It is translated as CATRQGVGAGELFF. J is TRBJ2-2 and V is TRBV10-3, with 7 bases that match TRBD1. CDR1 is ENHRY and CDR2 is SYGVKD in the germline V gene. This CDR3 is built from 14 residues. V dropped 10 bases and J dropped 6; count of bases not matched to a gene: 11.

In this sample, this clonotype turned up many times. The V and J genes are TRBV10-3 and TRBJ2-5, with D perhaps matching TRBD2 (5 bases). Germline V gives CDR1 ENHRY, CDR2 SYGVKD. Trimming stripped 2 bases from V and 5 bases from J, with 15 bases between. CDR3 length: 15 residues. The CDR3 sequence is CAISEVEGSSETQYF. Here the CDR3 DNA reads TGTGCCATCAGTGAGGTAGAGGGATCATCCGAGACCCAGTACTTC.

V is TRBV20-1 and J is TRBJ1-6; 7 bases map to TRBD1. The CDR3 has 15 residues. The junction had 8 bases not matched to a gene; V was cut back by 0 bases and J by 9 bases. The germline V gene has CDR1 DFQATT and CDR2 SNEGSKA (reference sequence). The CDR3 is CSARERGGEVSPLHF. DNA for the CDR3: TGCAGTGCTAGAGAGCGAGGGGGCGAGGTTTCACCCCTCCACTTT.

In this sample, this clonotype turned up a few times. CDR3: CASSEGTGNTEAFF. For the CDR3, the DNA is TGTGCCAGCAGTGAAGGGACAGGGAACACTGAAGCTTTCTTT. The V call is TRBV25-1, the J call TRBJ1-1; 8 bases line up with TRBD1. In germline, CDR1 is MGHDK, CDR2 SYGVNS. J lost 1 base, V lost 2 bases, and 0 bases had no gene match. The CDR3 totals 14 residues.

This clonotype was detected only a few times. V and J are TRBV18 and TRBJ2-2; a weak D match, TRBD1 (5 bases). CDR3 length: 14 residues. The germline V gene encodes CDR1 KGHSH and CDR2 LQKENI. V shed 3 bases and J shed 0 bases, with 5 bases lying between them. Here the CDR3 DNA reads TGTGCCAGCTCACCGGGGCCGAACACCGGGGAGCTGTTTTTT. Amino acid sequence: CASSPGPNTGELFF.

In this sample, this clonotype turned up many times. This chain connects TRBV3-1 to TRBJ1-2, with TRBD1 matching over 11 bases. This CDR3 is built from 17 residues. V was clipped by 5 bases and J by 0 bases; unmatched bases: 8. The germline CDR1 and CDR2 sequences are LGHDT and YNNKEL (reference sequence). The CDR3 coding sequence is TGTGCCAGCAGCTTCCGGGACAGGGGGGATCCTAACTATGGCTACACCTTC. This gives the protein CASSFRDRGDPNYGYTF.

This clonotype was detected only a few times. The chain links TRBV4-1 to TRBJ2-1; 12 bases are a match to TRBD2. Germline-derived CDR1 and CDR2 are MGHRA and YSYEKL. CDR3 length: 14 residues. With 5 bases clipped from V and 8 bases from J, the junction kept 4 bases outside the gene matches. CDR3 nucleotide sequence: TGCGCCAGCAGCGGGACTAGCGGGTCTGATGAGCAGTTCTTC. Translation: CASSGTSGSDEQFF.

The chain combines TRBV29-1 with TRBJ2-1; TRBD1 aligns across 9 bases. This CDR3 has 14 residues. With V trimmed by 3 bases and J by 3 bases, 3 bases remained unmatched. The germline V gene encodes CDR1 SQVTM and CDR2 ANQGSEA. The CDR3 sequence: CSVERTGDYNEQFF. For the CDR3, the DNA is TGCAGCGTTGAGAGGACAGGGGACTACAATGAGCAGTTCTTC.

This clonotype appeared a few times. J is TRBJ2-2 and V is TRBV15; D tentatively fits TRBD1 or TRBD2 (5 bases each). Germline V lookup: CDR1 LNHNV, CDR2 YYDKDF (reference sequence). The CDR3 totals 14 residues. V was clipped by 6 bases and J by 0 bases, with 8 bases between them. Here the CDR3 DNA reads TGTGCCACCAGACGGGACCCGAACACCGGGGAGCTGTTTTTT. Protein: CATRRDPNTGELFF.

This clonotype was seen a few times. The CDR3 DNA is TGTGCCACCGTCCGGGAGGCCTTCGACACCGGGGAGCTGTTTTTT. This encodes CATVREAFDTGELFF. The chain links TRBV10-3 to TRBJ2-2; 7 positions agree with TRBD2. The CDR3 sequence is 15 residues long. Trimming removed 10 bases from V and 3 bases from J; junction bases left unmatched: 11. CDR1 and CDR2 from the germline V gene are ENHRY and SYGVKD.

The table lists this clonotype with many counts. In nucleotides, the CDR3 is TGTGCCATCAGTGATCCCCGACAGGGAGGCAGTGAAAAACTGTTTTTT. Protein: CAISDPRQGGSEKLFF. The chain combines TRBV10-3 with TRBJ1-4; 7 nucleotides match TRBD1. Germline loops: CDR1 ENHRY, CDR2 SYGVKD. This CDR3 is 16 amino acids long. After removal of 3 bases from V and 7 bases from J, the junction contained 11 bases not matched to a gene.